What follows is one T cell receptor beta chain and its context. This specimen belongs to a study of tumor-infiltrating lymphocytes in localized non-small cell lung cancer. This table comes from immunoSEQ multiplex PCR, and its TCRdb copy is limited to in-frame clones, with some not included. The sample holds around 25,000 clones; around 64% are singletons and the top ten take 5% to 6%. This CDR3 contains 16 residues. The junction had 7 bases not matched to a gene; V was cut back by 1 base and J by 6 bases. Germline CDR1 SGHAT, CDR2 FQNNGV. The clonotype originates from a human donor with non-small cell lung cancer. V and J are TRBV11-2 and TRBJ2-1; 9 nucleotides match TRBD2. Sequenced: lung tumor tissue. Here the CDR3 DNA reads TGTGCCAGCAGCTTAGTTCTGCTAGCGGGACCCAATGAGCAGTTCTTC. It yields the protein CASSLVLLAGPNEQFF.